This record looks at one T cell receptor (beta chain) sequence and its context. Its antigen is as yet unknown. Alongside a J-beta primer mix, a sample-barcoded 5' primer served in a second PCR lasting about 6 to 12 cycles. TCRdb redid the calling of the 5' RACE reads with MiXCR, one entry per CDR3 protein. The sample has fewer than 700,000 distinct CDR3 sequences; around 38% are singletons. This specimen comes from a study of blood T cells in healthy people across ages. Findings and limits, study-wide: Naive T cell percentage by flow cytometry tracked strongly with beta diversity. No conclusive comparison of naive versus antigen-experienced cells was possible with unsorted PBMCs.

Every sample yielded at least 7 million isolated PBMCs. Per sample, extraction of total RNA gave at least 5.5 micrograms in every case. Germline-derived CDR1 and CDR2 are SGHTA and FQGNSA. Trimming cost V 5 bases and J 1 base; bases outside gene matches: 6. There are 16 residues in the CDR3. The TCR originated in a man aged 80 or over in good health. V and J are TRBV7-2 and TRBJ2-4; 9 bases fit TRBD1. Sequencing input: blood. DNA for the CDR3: TGTGCCAGCAGCGGACGGGACAGGGAGGCCAAAAACATTCAGTACTTC. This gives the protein CASSGRDREAKNIQYF.